These 17 T cell receptor beta chains originate from one sample sequenced in a study of T-cell memory formation after mild COVID-19. One entry per CDR3 protein results from TCRdb running MiXCR on the 5' RACE reads. This sample carries around 440,000 distinct CDR3 sequences, about 20% of them seen once, and the ten largest clones take roughly an eighth. The specimen was PBMCs or a T cell subset sorted from them (not recorded which). Receptor source: an adult woman who had mild COVID-19 (a few samples of this study predate the infection). Cell type and time point are not known.

J is TRBJ2-3 and V is TRBV6-5; tentatively, D is TRBD1 or TRBD2 (5 bases each). Trimming removed 2 bases at V and 4 bases at J, with 7 bases between. CDR1 MNHEY and CDR2 SVGAGI come from the germline V gene. The CDR3 is 13 amino acids. CDR3 region: CASSYEGPDTQYF. For the CDR3, the DNA is TGTGCCAGCAGTTACGAGGGGCCAGATACGCAGTATTTT.

This clonotype has a handful of counts. V gene TRBV5-6 combines with J gene TRBJ2-3; D not certain. V was cut by 3 bases and J by 4 bases, with 21 bases left in between. Germline CDR1 reads SGHDT; CDR2 reads YYEEEE. The CDR3 runs 17 residues. DNA for the CDR3: TGTGCCAGCAGCTCGAGAGCCCGGTTAGTGGTCCCAGATACGCAGTATTTT. It specifies CASSSRARLVVPDTQYF.

This clonotype has at least ten counts. V gene TRBV7-2 combines with J gene TRBJ2-1; 15 bases are a match to TRBD2. V lost 8 bases to trimming and J lost 0 bases; unmatched junction nucleotides: 8. Per the germline V gene, CDR1 is SGHTA and CDR2 is FQGNSA. This CDR3 comprises 18 residues. CDR3 loop: CASRGLAGGPSSYNEQFF. CDR3 in DNA: TGTGCCAGCCGCGGACTAGCGGGGGGGCCTAGCTCCTACAATGAGCAGTTCTTC.

This clonotype was found a few times. The gene calls are TRBV9 and TRBJ1-1, with D unclear. Between the trimmed V and J ends, which lost 1 base and 2 bases, there was a span of 6 bases. The CDR3 contains 13 residues. CDR1 is SGDLS, CDR2 YYNGEE, per germline. The CDR3 region is CASSVFPNTEAFF. The CDR3 DNA follows: TGTGCCAGCAGCGTATTTCCCAACACTGAAGCTTTCTTT.

The J gene is TRBJ1-2, the V gene TRBV7-2; possible D gene TRBD1, 6 bases. The CDR3 spans 19 residues. V was clipped by 4 bases and J by 6 bases, with 30 bases between them. The germline gives CDR1 SGHTA, CDR2 FQGNSA. CDR3 loop: CASSSLFRGRSGVGDGYTF. CDR3 nucleotides: TGTGCCAGCAGCTCCTTATTCCGGGGCAGATCAGGGGTCGGAGATGGCTACACCTTC. Together with reference TRBV7-2 and TRBJ1-2, the CDR3 gives the full variable domain: GAGVSQSPSNKVTEKGKDVELRCDPISGHTALYWYRQSLGQGLEFLIYFQGNSAPDKSGLPSDRFSAERTGGSVSTLTIQRTQQEDSAVYLCASSSLFRGRSGVGDGYTFGSGTRLTVV.

The sample holds a few counts of this clonotype. The chain joins TRBV4-1 to TRBJ1-1; D is perhaps TRBD1 (5 bases). Looked up from germline, CDR1 is MGHRA and CDR2 is YSYEKL. Trimming cost V 1 base and J 1 base, with 10 bases left between them. This CDR3 has 15 residues. CDR3 in DNA: TGCGCCAGCAGCCAAGCCGGGACCGCGAACACTGAAGCTTTCTTT. This encodes CASSQAGTANTEAFF.

In DNA, the CDR3 is TGTGCCAGCAGTGATAGCGGGGCCCTCACCGGGGAGCTGTTTTTT. Translation: CASSDSGALTGELFF. V gene TRBV6-1 combines with J gene TRBJ2-2; 8 nucleotides match TRBD2. This CDR3 has 15 residues. V lost 3 bases, J lost 4 bases, and 4 bases stayed unmatched. Germline CDR1 is MNHNS and CDR2 is SASEGT.

This clonotype was recorded a few times. The chain links TRBV24-1 to TRBJ2-1; no reliable D call. The V end lost 1 base, the J end lost 7 bases, and 10 bases lay between the germline ends. Germline lookup yields CDR1 KGHDR and CDR2 SFDVKD. This CDR3 contains 14 residues. The CDR3 bases are TGTGCCACCAGTGATTTTCTGTTGGGGAATGAGCAGTTCTTC. It specifies CATSDFLLGNEQFF.

This clonotype is a singleton in its sample. Without the conserved terminal phenylalanine or tryptophan, this CDR3 likely stems from a read error. The DNA is omitted, as the CDR3 cannot be located on it reliably, and the CDR3 follows TCRdb's listing. The chain employs TRBV7-9 and TRBJ2-1; the D call of TRBD1 is as the table states it, not checked on the DNA. The length of the CDR3 is 12 amino acids, counting both ends. The V gene's germline CDR1 is SEHNR and CDR2 FQNEAQ (reference sequence). This chain's CDR3 is CASIVAGGTIHL.

The rearrangement joins TRBV15 to TRBJ2-7; TRBD2 aligns across 8 bases. V was clipped by 1 base and J by 3 bases; unmatched bases: 5. The germline V gene has CDR1 LNHNV and CDR2 YYDKDF (reference sequence). The CDR3 sequence is 15 residues long. The CDR3 loop is CATSRGGGPIYEQYF. The CDR3 DNA sequence: TGTGCCACCAGCAGAGGCGGGGGGCCCATCTACGAGCAGTACTTC.

This clonotype was found a few times. The chain combines TRBV7-9 with TRBJ2-1, with TRBD2 matching over 8 bases. J was trimmed by 8 bases and V by 1 base; bases with no gene match: 7. Per germline, CDR1 SEHNR and CDR2 FQNEAQ (reference sequence). The CDR3 totals 15 residues. The CDR3 region is CASSLVTSGRDEQFF. The DNA for the CDR3 is TGTGCCAGCAGCTTAGTAACTAGCGGAAGGGATGAGCAGTTCTTC.

This clonotype was observed a handful of times. This rearrangement joins TRBV4-1 to TRBJ2-1; D is unresolved. Germline CDR1 and CDR2: MGHRA and YSYEKL. This CDR3 spans 14 amino acids. The germline V and J ends were trimmed by 0 bases and 10 bases, with 13 bases remaining between them. The CDR3 nucleotides read TGCGCCAGCAGCCAAGATACCCTACTTGGGGAGCAGTTCTTC. Translation: CASSQDTLLGEQFF.

This clonotype was seen only a few times. The gene calls are TRBV12-3 or TRBV12-4 and TRBJ2-5; D is perhaps TRBD2 (7 bases). V dropped 6 bases and J dropped 2 bases, with 16 bases sitting between them. The CDR3 runs 15 residues. This CDR3 reads CASSPWGGLQETQYF. The CDR3 bases are TGTGCCAGCAGCCCATGGGGGGGCCTACAAGAGACCCAGTACTTC.

CDR3 in amino acids: CASSPLSTRGENIQYF. CDR3 in DNA: TGTGCCAGCTCACCTCTCTCCACGAGAGGGGAAAACATTCAGTACTTC. The gene calls are TRBV18 and TRBJ2-4; D might be TRBD1 or TRBD2, each matching 5 bases. The CDR3 covers 16 residues. In germline, CDR1 is KGHSH, CDR2 LQKENI. With 3 bases removed from V and 5 bases from J, the gap between germline ends came to 17 bases.

This clonotype has only a few counts. The rearrangement joins TRBV20-1 to TRBJ1-2; possibly TRBD1 for D (5 bases). Germline CDR1 DFQATT, CDR2 SNEGSKA (reference sequence). Trimming pared 8 bases from V and 2 bases from J, leaving 9 bases between. This CDR3 is 11 amino acids long. The CDR3 nucleotides read TGCAGTACAGGAGAAAACTATGGCTACACCTTC. This sequence encodes CSTGENYGYTF.

In this sample, this clonotype turned up a few times. The chain's CDR3 is CASSYLREQFF. In DNA, the CDR3 is TGTGCCAGCAGTTATCTGCGGGAGCAGTTCTTC. The chain couples TRBV6-2 or TRBV6-3 to TRBJ2-1; no definite D call. CDR1 and CDR2 (germline): MNHEY, SVGEGT. The germline V and J ends were trimmed by 3 bases and 10 bases, with 7 bases remaining between them. CDR3 length equals 11 residues.

This clonotype was recorded only once. The chain couples TRBV7-9 to TRBJ2-7; tentative D call: TRBD1 (5 bases). Germline-derived CDR1 and CDR2 are SEHNR and FQNEAQ (reference sequence). The CDR3 spans 12 residues. Trimming took off 5 bases at V and 6 bases at J, with 11 bases between the two ends. DNA for the CDR3: TGTGCCAGCAGCCAGCAGGGTGCCGAGCAGTACTTC. It codes for CASSQQGAEQYF.